These 20 T cell receptor beta chains originate from one sample sequenced in a study of T-cell reconstitution after alpha-beta-depleted transplantation in children. Molecular barcoding with unique molecular identifiers was used for the TCRbeta library. TCRdb ran MiXCR on the PCR reads and lists one entry per CDR3 protein. The data contain around 340,000 distinct CDR3 sequences, roughly 14% of them singletons. This sample comprised PBMCs, obtained from the stem cell graft. The receptors here all came from a human donor who donated a stem cell graft to a child with Fanconi anemia.

This sequence joins TRBV11-1 and TRBJ1-1, with 8 bases fitting TRBD1. The CDR3 runs to 14 residues. Germline loops: CDR1 SGHAT, CDR2 FQDESV (reference sequence). V gave up 4 bases and J gave up 11 bases; unmatched junction bases: 12. The CDR3 DNA sequence: TGTGCCAGCAGCTCACGGGACAGGCCCGAGGAGGCTTTCTTT. Encoded protein: CASSSRDRPEEAFF.

This clonotype was seen ten or more times. The gene calls are TRBV2 and TRBJ2-3; the D is unclear. Germline-derived CDR1 and CDR2 are SNHLY and FYNNEI. V lost 1 base, J lost 6 bases, and 11 bases lay in between. The length of the CDR3 is 14 residues. The CDR3 here is CASSEGTTLDTQYF. CDR3 sequence (DNA): TGTGCCAGCAGTGAAGGAACTACCCTGGATACGCAGTATTTT.

The rearrangement joins TRBV20-1 to TRBJ1-1, with D unclear. The CDR3 length is 10 residues. V was shortened by 5 bases and J by 7 bases, with 8 bases between the two germline ends. CDR1 DFQATT and CDR2 SNEGSKA come from the germline V gene (reference sequence). The CDR3 loop is CSAEGFEAFF. The DNA of the CDR3 is TGCAGTGCTGAGGGCTTTGAAGCTTTCTTT.

The chain uses TRBV18 and TRBJ1-3, with D maybe TRBD1 (5 bases). The germline gives CDR1 KGHSH, CDR2 LQKENI. CDR3 length: 14 residues. Trimming left V 0 bases short and J 5 bases short, with 8 bases between. The CDR3 sequence is CASSPPGGRNTIYF. CDR3 nucleotide sequence: TGTGCCAGCTCACCACCGGGGGGAAGAAACACCATATATTTT.

This clonotype was detected only a few times. The rearrangement uses TRBV7-8 and TRBJ2-3; a possible D gene is TRBD1 (7 bases). CDR1 SGHVS and CDR2 FQNEAQ come from the germline V gene. The CDR3 runs 15 residues. Trimming took off 3 bases at V and 6 bases at J, with 16 bases between the two ends. The CDR3 spells CASSFRGDAADTQYF. The CDR3 nucleotides read TGTGCCAGCAGCTTCAGGGGGGACGCGGCGGATACGCAGTATTTT.

This clonotype has more than one count but fewer than ten. The V call is TRBV29-1, the J call TRBJ1-5; a possible D gene is TRBD1 (6 bases). V dropped 6 bases and J dropped 7 bases, with 13 bases sitting between them. Germline CDR1 is SQVTM and CDR2 is ANQGSEA. The CDR3 has 12 residues. The CDR3 here is CSVQTGNQPQHF. The CDR3 DNA follows: TGCAGCGTACAAACAGGGAACCAGCCCCAGCATTTT. The full variable domain, in which reference TRBV29-1 and TRBJ1-5 provide the parts outside the CDR3, is SAVISQKPSRDICQRGTSLTIQCQVDSQVTMMFWYRQQPGQSLTLIATANQGSEATYESGFVIDKFPISRPNLTFSTLTVSNMSPEDSSIYLCSVQTGNQPQHFGDGTRLSIL.

This clonotype was recorded once. This chain links TRBV12-3 or TRBV12-4 with TRBJ1-4; the D gene is possibly TRBD1 (6 bases). Trimming stripped 0 bases from V and 8 bases from J, with 13 bases between. The CDR3 is 15 amino acids. Here the CDR3 DNA reads TGTGCCAGCAGTTTAGCGGGGGGCACCGGAGAAAAACTGTTTTTT. This codes for CASSLAGGTGEKLFF.

The V and J genes are TRBV15 and TRBJ2-3; 8 bases match TRBD1. CDR1 is LNHNV and CDR2 is YYDKDF in the germline V gene (reference sequence). The CDR3 totals 15 residues. The V segment lost 4 bases and the J segment 1 base; nucleotides outside the gene matches: 4. CDR3 region: CATSTDRVRTDTQYF. In DNA form, the CDR3 reads TGTGCCACCAGCACGGACAGGGTCCGCACAGATACGCAGTATTTT.

The chain recombines TRBV29-1 with TRBJ2-3; D gene unclear. The CDR3 extends over 12 amino acids. The germline CDR1 and CDR2 sequences are SQVTM and ANQGSEA. Trimming removed 5 bases at V and 6 bases at J, with 12 bases between. CDR3 in DNA: TGCAGCGTTTATGGACCTCCGGATACGCAGTATTTT. Protein: CSVYGPPDTQYF.

The genes are TRBV6-5 and TRBJ2-5; possible D gene TRBD1, 6 bases. The CDR3 is 15 residues long. V was cut by 0 bases and J by 6 bases, with 14 bases left in between. Germline CDR1 is MNHEY and CDR2 is SVGAGI. The CDR3: CASSYSWSQGQTQYF. For the CDR3, the DNA is TGTGCCAGCAGTTACTCGTGGTCACAGGGTCAGACCCAGTACTTC.

This clonotype has just a few counts. This chain's CDR3 is CASSPLAGASTDTQYF. CDR3 bases: TGTGCCAGCAGCCCACTAGCGGGGGCCTCCACAGATACGCAGTATTTT. The chain couples TRBV7-6 to TRBJ2-3, with TRBD2 identical over 11 bases. This CDR3 region has 16 residues. The V gene end was trimmed by 5 bases and the J gene end by 2 bases; junction bases not matched to a gene: 6. From germline, CDR1 is SGHVS and CDR2 FNYEAQ.

This clonotype was observed a few times. This chain uses TRBV3-1 with TRBJ1-6; 7 bases match TRBD1. CDR3 length: 14 amino acids. Germline V gene lookup returns CDR1 LGHDT and CDR2 YNNKEL (reference sequence). Trimming at V came to 6 bases and at J to 10 bases, leaving 9 bases not matched to a gene. This chain's CDR3 is CASSDRVGQSPLHF. The CDR3 coding sequence is TGTGCCAGCAGTGACAGGGTCGGACAATCACCCCTCCACTTT.

This clonotype appeared a few times. V is TRBV5-6 and J is TRBJ2-7; TRBD2 might be the D (6 bases). The CDR3 contains 14 residues. Trimming removed 3 bases at V and 3 bases at J, with 13 bases between. Germline V gene data show CDR1 as SGHDT and CDR2 as YYEEEE. DNA for the CDR3: TGTGCCAGCAGCTACATCCTGGAGGGCTACGAGCAGTACTTC. The encoded protein is CASSYILEGYEQYF.

The V call is TRBV7-9, the J call TRBJ2-3, with 7 bases identical to TRBD1. Looked up from germline, CDR1 is SEHNR and CDR2 is FQNEAQ (reference sequence). The V segment lost 5 bases and the J segment 8 bases; nucleotides outside the gene matches: 7. This CDR3 has 13 residues. The CDR3 coding sequence is TGTGCCAGCAGCCTAACACAGGGGAGTACGCAGTATTTT. This translates into CASSLTQGSTQYF.

In this sample, this clonotype turned up many times. The rearrangement joins TRBV12-3 or TRBV12-4 to TRBJ2-5; D might be TRBD1 or TRBD2, each matching 5 bases. V lost 8 bases to trimming and J lost 1 base, with 11 bases between them. The CDR3 is 13 amino acids. This CDR3 reads CASQLGTQETQYF. For the CDR3, the DNA is TGTGCCAGCCAACTGGGGACCCAAGAGACCCAGTACTTC.

The genes are TRBV18 and TRBJ2-5; no clear D gene. V shed 2 bases and J shed 5 bases, with 6 bases lying between them. The length of the CDR3 is 12 residues. Germline assignment: CDR1 KGHSH and CDR2 LQKENI. This chain's CDR3 is CASSPFGETQYF. Written as DNA, the CDR3 is TGTGCCAGCTCACCATTTGGGGAGACCCAGTACTTC.

In this sample, this clonotype turned up a few times. This chain joins TRBV6-5 and TRBJ1-1, with 11 bases fitting TRBD1. The CDR3 spans 14 residues. The V gene end was trimmed by 4 bases and the J gene end by 10 bases; junction bases not matched to a gene: 8. Germline values: CDR1 MNHEY, CDR2 SVGAGI. CDR3: CASSSRTGGHSAFF. As DNA, the CDR3 is TGTGCCAGCAGTTCCCGGACAGGGGGCCACTCAGCTTTCTTT.

This clonotype occurred a few times. The chain joins TRBV6-2 or TRBV6-3 to TRBJ1-5; D is ambiguous. Germline CDR1 and CDR2: MNHEY and SVGEGT. The CDR3 is 13 amino acids. The ends were cut back, 4 bases at V and 5 bases at J, with 9 bases in the middle. CDR3 in amino acids: CASSFWEDQPQHF. The CDR3, as DNA: TGTGCCAGCAGTTTTTGGGAAGATCAGCCCCAGCATTTT.

This clonotype was detected a few times. This chain uses TRBV3-1 with TRBJ1-2; 7 bases match TRBD1. The CDR3 totals 15 residues. Unmatched junction bases numbered 7, after V lost 2 bases and J lost 4 bases. CDR1 and CDR2 (germline): LGHDT, YNNKEL (reference sequence). The CDR3 nucleotides are TGTGCCAGCAGCCAAACAATTTGGGACAGCTATGGCTACACCTTC. This sequence encodes CASSQTIWDSYGYTF.

The V and J genes are TRBV6-1 and TRBJ1-3, with D possibly TRBD1 on 5 matching bases. Trimming took 6 bases from V and 0 from J, leaving 12 bases between them. The V gene's germline CDR1 is MNHNS and CDR2 SASEGT. The CDR3 sequence is 15 residues long. The CDR3 sequence: CASRGTASSGNTIYF. CDR3 nucleotides: TGTGCCAGCAGGGGGACGGCCAGCTCTGGAAACACCATATATTTT.